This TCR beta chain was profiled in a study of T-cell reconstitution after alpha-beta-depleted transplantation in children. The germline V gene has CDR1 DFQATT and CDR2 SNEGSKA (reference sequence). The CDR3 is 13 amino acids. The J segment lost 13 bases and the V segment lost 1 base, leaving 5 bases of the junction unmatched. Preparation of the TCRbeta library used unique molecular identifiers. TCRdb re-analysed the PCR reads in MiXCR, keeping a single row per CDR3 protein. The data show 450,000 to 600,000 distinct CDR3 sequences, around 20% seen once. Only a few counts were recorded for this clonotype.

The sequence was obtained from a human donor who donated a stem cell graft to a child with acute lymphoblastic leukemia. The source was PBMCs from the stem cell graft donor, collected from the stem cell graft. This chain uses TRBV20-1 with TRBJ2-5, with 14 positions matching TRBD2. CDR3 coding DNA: TGCAGTGCTAGAGCGGGACTAGCGGGAGAGCCGTACTTC. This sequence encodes CSARAGLAGEPYF.